This T cell receptor (beta chain) emerged from a study of blood T cell repertoires in COVID-19. In this sample, this clone turned up once. As originally analysed: Amplifying reference gene primers gave estimates of nucleated cell counts. Here immunoSEQ multiplex PCR was the method, and the copy in TCRdb shows in-frame clones only, minus some. That table is the source of V, J and clone size, and D and trimming were worked out from the DNA. Altogether hundreds of thousands of clones are present, roughly 89% being singletons, with the ten largest covering less than 9.5%. This CDR3 is built from 14 residues. Trimming removed 3 bases from V and 3 bases from J, with 8 bases in between. Germline CDR1 reads MNHEY; CDR2 reads SMNVEV (reference sequence).

Sequenced material: peripheral blood. V usage is TRBV27 and J usage is TRBJ2-2, with a tentative D call TRBD1 (5 bases). This TCR came from a woman between 45 and 60 years old with COVID-19, enrolled during active disease. CDR3 nucleotides: TGTGCCAGCAGTTTCCAGGGTTACACCGGGGAGCTGTTTTTT. Protein product: CASSFQGYTGELFF.